These T cell receptor beta chains were read from a single sample in a study of technical replicates of blood from several donors. Some clones are missing from TCRdb's copy, which holds only in-frame ones; the method was immunoSEQ multiplex PCR. The sample yields tens of thousands of clones, 95% seen once. Sequencing was done on a sample of T cells isolated from PBMCs. Every receptor here comes from a human donor in good health. Each CDR3 is given with its conserved first and last residue. The D gene is left open where the match is weak. Clone size, where shown, is once, few, many, or a class for clones that have expanded.

clone size	V gene	D gene	J gene	CDR3 DNA	CDR3 protein
NA	TRBV5-6	TRBD1	TRBJ2-1	TGTGCCAGCAGATATCAACCGGGACAGGGCGGCAATGAGCAGTTCTTC	CASRYQPGQGGNEQFF
NA	TRBV28	TRBD1	TRBJ1-2	TGTGCCAGCAGGGGAGAGGACAGGCTAACTTCCATCTATGGCTACACCTTC	CASRGEDRLTSIYGYTF
NA	TRBV7-8	TRBD1	TRBJ2-7	TGTGCCAGCAGCTCACCGACAGGGGCGATAGAGGAGCAGTACTTC	CASSSPTGAIEEQYF
NA	TRBV9	TRBD1	TRBJ1-1	TGTGCCAGCAGCGTAGTAACAGGGGGGATCGAAGCTTTCTTT	CASSVVTGGIEAFF
NA	TRBV29-1	NA	TRBJ2-7	TGCAGCGTTACCTCGCTTTACAGTGACTCCTACGAGCAGTACTTC	CSVTSLYSDSYEQYF
NA	TRBV12-5	TRBD2	TRBJ2-3	TGTGCTAGTGGTTTGGTCCCGCTGCCTTTAGCGGGAGGGCCCCTGGCTGGGCAGTATTTT	CASGLVPLPLAGGPLAGQYF
NA	TRBV13	NA	TRBJ2-5	TGTGCCAGCAGCACAGGGGCGGGGCAAGAGACCCAGTACTTC	CASSTGAGQETQYF
NA	TRBV5-1	NA	TRBJ1-2	TGCGCCAGCAGCCACGAAGGGGACTATGGCTACACCTTC	CASSHEGDYGYTF
NA	TRBV19	NA	TRBJ2-3	TGTGCCAGTAGTATCAGGGGACAAGTCACAGATACGCAGTATTTT	CASSIRGQVTDTQYF
once	TRBV5-4	NA	TRBJ1-1	TGTGCCAGCAGCTTGGGGGCTGGCAGGGTGGGGCGAACCACTGAAGCTTTCTTT	CASSLGAGRVGRTTEAFF
NA	TRBV10-2	TRBD1	TRBJ2-7	TGCGCCAGCCAAGCACAGGGGGTCGTGCAGTACTTC	CASQAQGVVQYF
NA	TRBV19	NA	TRBJ2-1	TGTGCCAGTAGTATAAGGAGTTCCTCCTACAATGAGCAGTTCTTC	CASSIRSSSYNEQFF
NA	TRBV5-4	TRBD2	TRBJ2-7	TGTGCCAGCAGCTTGTTTATGCGGGAGCTTGGCGAGCAGTACTTC	CASSLFMRELGEQYF
NA	TRBV27	TRBD2	TRBJ2-7	TGTGCCAGCAGTTTCGGCCTAGCGGGAGTCAGGTACGAGCAGTACTTC	CASSFGLAGVRYEQYF
NA	TRBV5-8	TRBD2	TRBJ2-3	TGTGCCAGCAGCCTAGGACTAGCGGGAGAGGCAGATACGCAGTATTTT	CASSLGLAGEADTQYF
NA	TRBV4-2	NA	TRBJ2-2	TGTGCCAGCAGCCAAGAAATTGGGTCAGGGAACACCGGGGAGCTGTTTTTT	CASSQEIGSGNTGELFF
NA	TRBV11-2	NA	TRBJ2-7	TGTGCCAGCAGCTTAGCCGGGACTGGTGAGCAGTACTTC	CASSLAGTGEQYF
NA	TRBV5-8	NA	TRBJ2-7	TGTGCCAGCAGCTTGGTCGGCGAGCAGTACTTC	CASSLVGEQYF
NA	TRBV28	NA	TRBJ2-5	TGTGCCAGTGCTGGTACCCCTCCCGGGGAGACCCAGTACTTC	CASAGTPPGETQYF
NA	TRBV5-1	TRBD2	TRBJ2-7	TGCGCCAGCAGCCGGACTAGCGGGAGCTACGAGCAGTACTTC	CASSRTSGSYEQYF
once	TRBV7-9	NA	TRBJ2-5	TGTGCCAGCAGCTTCCGGGAGACCCAGTACTTC	CASSFRETQYF
NA	TRBV11-3	NA	TRBJ2-5	TGTGCCAGCAGCTGGCAGGCAGGGATGTCGGAGACCCAGTACTTC	CASSWQAGMSETQYF
NA	TRBV19	TRBD2	TRBJ2-1	TGTGCCAGTAGTATAGATCATAGCGGGAGGGCCTCTGTTGATGAGCAGTTCTTC	CASSIDHSGRASVDEQFF
NA	TRBV6-5	TRBD2	TRBJ2-7	TGTGCCAGCAGTTACTCGGGACTAATTGCCTACGAGCAGTACTTC	CASSYSGLIAYEQYF
NA	TRBV11-2	NA	TRBJ2-1	TGTGCCAGCAGCGACAACGGCAATGAGCAGTTCTTC	CASSDNGNEQFF
NA	TRBV18	NA	TRBJ1-4	TGTGCCAGCTCACTACAGGGAACTAATGAAAAACTGTTTTTT	CASSLQGTNEKLFF
once	TRBV18	NA	TRBJ2-7	TGTGCCAGCTCACAGGGGACTCTTTACTACGAGCAGTACTTC	CASSQGTLYYEQYF
NA	TRBV5-1	TRBD2	TRBJ2-2	TGCGCCAGCAGCTTGGATGGCGGGAGAGGCACCGGGGAGCTGTTTTTT	CASSLDGGRGTGELFF
NA	TRBV21-1	NA	TRBJ2-2	TGTGCCAGCAGCAAACACGTTCGGGGTGACACCGGGGAGCTGTTTTTT	CASSKHVRGDTGELFF
NA	TRBV20-1	NA	TRBJ1-1	TGCAGTGCTCCAGGTGCCACTGAAGCTTTCTTT	CSAPGATEAFF
NA	TRBV19	TRBD1	TRBJ1-1	TGTGCCAGCGGACAGGCCTTCATGAACACTGAAGCTTTCTTT	CASGQAFMNTEAFF
NA	TRBV6-5	TRBD2	TRBJ2-1	TGTGCCAGCAGTTACGTAGGACTAGCGGGGAGGTATGAGCAGTTCTTC	CASSYVGLAGRYEQFF
NA	TRBV4-1	TRBD1	TRBJ2-7	TGCGCCAGCAGTGTCCGGACAGGGGCCTACGAGCAGTACTTC	CASSVRTGAYEQYF
NA	TRBV28	NA	TRBJ1-5	TGTGCCAGCAGTTTCCGGCAGTCGGGGAATCAGCCCCAGCATTTT	CASSFRQSGNQPQHF
NA	TRBV6-1	NA	TRBJ2-2	TGTGCCAGCAGTGGACAGACCAACACCGGGGAGCTGTTTTTT	CASSGQTNTGELFF
NA	TRBV11-2	TRBD1	TRBJ2-7	TGTGCCAGCAGCTTAGGCGACAGGGGGCCATACGAGCAGTACTTC	CASSLGDRGPYEQYF
NA	TRBV30	NA	TRBJ1-2	TGTGCCTGGAGTGGAGGGGGGGTCTACACCTTC	CAWSGGGVYTF
NA	TRBV27	NA	TRBJ2-5	TGTGCCAGCAGTTTATCGGCGGTACAAGAGACCCAGTACTTC	CASSLSAVQETQYF
NA	TRBV15	TRBD2	TRBJ2-7	TGTGCCACCAGCAAGACCCCACTAGCGGGGGGGCACGAGCAGTACTTC	CATSKTPLAGGHEQYF
NA	TRBV30	TRBD1	TRBJ1-5	TGTGCCTGTGAGCCGGGACAGGGAGATCAGCCCCAGCATTTT	CACEPGQGDQPQHF
NA	TRBV5-1	NA	TRBJ2-2	TGCGCCAGCAGCTTTATTACAGGGAGGGACACCGGGGAGCTGTTTTTT	CASSFITGRDTGELFF
once	TRBV10-1	NA	TRBJ2-6	TGCGCCAGCAGTAAAACCCAAGGTGAGGCTGGGGCCAACGTCCTGACTTTC	CASSKTQGEAGANVLTF
NA	TRBV27	NA	TRBJ1-4	TGTGCCAGCAGTTTCACAACCCAGGGGAGTGAAAAACTGTTTTTT	CASSFTTQGSEKLFF
NA	TRBV5-1	TRBD2	TRBJ2-2	TGCGCCAGCAGCTCCGGTGTTAGCGGGAGGGGGAACACCGGGGAGCTGTTTTTT	CASSSGVSGRGNTGELFF
NA	TRBV6-5	NA	TRBJ2-1	TGTGCCAGCCTGAGTGTTAACTACAATGAGCAGTTCTTC	CASLSVNYNEQFF
NA	TRBV28	NA	TRBJ2-7	TGTGCCAGCATCCTAAGGGGGGGGTCCTCCTACGAGCAGTACTTC	CASILRGGSSYEQYF
NA	TRBV7-9	NA	TRBJ2-7	TGTGCCAGCAGCTTAGACGTCAGGCCCTACGAGCAGTACTTC	CASSLDVRPYEQYF
NA	TRBV30	TRBD2	TRBJ2-1	TGTGCCTGGACCATAGCGGGGCCTTACAATGAGCAGTTCTTC	CAWTIAGPYNEQFF
NA	TRBV4-1	NA	TRBJ1-6	TGCGCCAGCAGCCAAGAGCGTGAGGGGAGGGGTTCACCCCTCCACTTT	CASSQEREGRGSPLHF
NA	TRBV28	NA	TRBJ1-3	TGTGCCAGCAGCCTCCTGAGGGTCGGCTTTGGAAACACCATATATTTT	CASSLLRVGFGNTIYF
NA	TRBV5-1	TRBD1	TRBJ2-1	TGCGCCAGCAGCTTGGGACAGGGTACCTACAATGAGCAGTTCTTC	CASSLGQGTYNEQFF
NA	TRBV6-5	NA	TRBJ1-1	TGTGCCAGCAGTTACACTGATCTTACAGCTGAAGCTTTCTTT	CASSYTDLTAEAFF
few	TRBV10-3	NA	TRBJ1-5	TGTGCCATCAGTGGAGGGCGTCAGCCCCAGCATTTT	CAISGGRQPQHF
NA	TRBV9	NA	TRBJ2-7	TGTGCCAGCAGCGTGTCGGGAGATGGGCACGAGCAGTACTTC	CASSVSGDGHEQYF
once	TRBV5-1	TRBD2	TRBJ2-5	TGCGCCAGCAGAACCTCGGCGGGGGAGAGGGAGACCCAGTACTTC	CASRTSAGERETQYF